The source of this T cell receptor (beta chain) is a study of T cells in Graves' hyperthyroidism and ophthalmopathy. For the study at large: Peripheral blood was drawn at first diagnosis, prior to all treatment. Whole-study results and caveats: Classification by a 13 V-J model distinguished ophthalmopathy from stable hyperthyroidism.

In germline, CDR1 is SGHDN, CDR2 FVKESK. The junction had 4 bases not matched to a gene; V was cut back by 3 bases and J by 7 bases. CDR3 size: 15 residues. This clonotype was recorded at least ten times. No antigen is known for it. Amplification targeted TCR beta CDR3 regions from RNA transcripts. The TCR CDR3 first-round RT-PCR relied on the HTBI primer set. Each CDR3 protein is one row after TCRdb ran MiXCR on the multiplex PCR reads. The table lists about 560,000 distinct CDR3 sequences, 15% to 18% of them singletons, with approximately 7.4% in the top ten. Among the patients, aged 18 to 65, hyperthyroidism was newly diagnosed and had lasted under 2 months. Diagnostic decisions used clinical symptoms, serum thyroxine and TRAb, thyroid ultrasound and orbital computed tomography.

This clonotype originated in a woman younger than 45 with Graves' hyperthyroidism. J is TRBJ2-1 and V is TRBV14; 12 positions agree with TRBD2. Sequenced input: blood. This CDR3 is CASSHLAGGLNEQFF. DNA of the CDR3: TGTGCCAGCAGCCATCTAGCGGGAGGGTTGAATGAGCAGTTCTTC.